Below are 29 T cell receptor beta chains sequenced from a single sample in a study of shared clonotypes between healthy human individuals. Using immunoSEQ multiplex PCR, the repertoire was profiled, and TCRdb retains in-frame clones only, with some absent. The data contain approximately 480,000 clones, almost 80% of them singletons. The sample comprised PBMCs. These receptors were obtained from a woman aged 40-49 years in good health. Some clones in this sample may be carry-over from other donors' samples.

The V gene is TRBV6-5, the J gene TRBJ1-2, with TRBD1 as a possible D gene (6 bases). This CDR3 has 13 amino acids. Germline values: CDR1 MNHEY, CDR2 SVGAGI. The V gene lost 6 bases and the J gene lost 8 bases, with 16 bases spanning the gap. The DNA for the CDR3 is TGTGCCAGCAGGGTACAGGGATTCGGAGGCTACACCTTC. It is translated as CASRVQGFGGYTF.

The chain is built from TRBV5-4 and TRBJ2-2, with 11 nucleotides matching TRBD1. CDR1 is SGHNT, CDR2 YYREEE, per germline (reference sequence). The junction had 2 bases not matched to a gene; V was cut back by 0 bases and J by 4 bases. This CDR3 region has 16 residues. The CDR3 nucleotides are TGTGCCAGCAGCTTGGGAGGGACAGGGGGCACCGGGGAGCTGTTTTTT. It is translated as CASSLGGTGGTGELFF.

Only a few counts were recorded for this clone. This sequence joins TRBV5-1 and TRBJ2-2, with 7 bases fitting TRBD1. CDR1 and CDR2 (germline): SGHRS, YFSETQ. The CDR3 sequence is 17 residues long. Trimming cost V 0 bases and J 5 bases; bases outside gene matches: 10. Here the CDR3 DNA reads TGCGCCAGCAGCTTGGGTCACACAGGGGTTCGGACCGGGGAGCTGTTTTTT. This sequence encodes CASSLGHTGVRTGELFF.

V usage is TRBV30 and J usage is TRBJ1-1; 8 bases line up with TRBD1. V lost 3 bases, J lost 1 base, and 10 bases stayed unmatched. The CDR3 sequence is 16 residues long. CDR1 GTSNPN and CDR2 SVGIG come from the germline V gene (reference sequence). CDR3 coding DNA: TGTGCCTGGAGCGCTACAGGGGGGGAATCGAACACTGAAGCTTTCTTT. Its translation is CAWSATGGESNTEAFF.

The chain combines TRBV4-2 with TRBJ2-7; 9 bases fit TRBD2. V shed 0 bases, J shed 0 bases, and the junction held 9 bases outside the gene matches. The CDR3 is 18 amino acids. From germline, CDR1 is LGHNA and CDR2 YNFKEQ. The CDR3 sequence is CASSQDQASGIFSYEQYF. The CDR3 DNA sequence: TGTGCCAGCAGCCAAGATCAGGCTAGCGGGATATTCTCCTACGAGCAGTACTTC.

J is TRBJ2-2 and V is TRBV10-1; the match to TRBD2 covers 7 bases. The CDR3 runs to 14 residues. Germline CDR1 is WNHNN and CDR2 is SYGVQD (reference sequence). Trimming removed 6 bases from V and 1 base from J; junction bases left unmatched: 2. Written as DNA, the CDR3 is TGCGCCAGCAGAAGCGGGGAGAACACCGGGGAGCTGTTTTTT. Its translation: CASRSGENTGELFF.

The chain links TRBV5-1 to TRBJ2-1, with 8 bases identical to TRBD2. Trimming at V came to 3 bases and at J to 6 bases, leaving 11 bases not matched to a gene. Germline CDR1 SGHRS, CDR2 YFSETQ. CDR3 length: 16 residues. The CDR3 spells CASSSNLGLGLNEQFF. CDR3 in DNA: TGCGCCAGCAGCTCGAACCTGGGACTAGGTCTCAATGAGCAGTTCTTC.

In regard to this clone: A much larger clone differs by one base, so this may be a read error. Within the sample, other DNA sequences also encode this same CDR3. V usage is TRBV30 and J usage is TRBJ1-4; D unresolved. Germline CDR1 is GTSNPN and CDR2 is SVGIG (reference sequence). Trimming pared 3 bases from V and 8 bases from J, leaving 10 bases between. The CDR3 is made up of 12 amino acids. CDR3 bases: TGTGCCTGGAGCCCCCTGAGGGAAAAACTGTTTTTT. Its translation: CAWSPLREKLFF.

J is TRBJ1-4 and V is TRBV9, with a weak D call TRBD1 (5 bases). CDR1 and CDR2 (germline): SGDLS, YYNGEE. CDR3 length: 15 amino acids. Trimming stripped 1 base from V and 5 bases from J, with 12 bases between. The CDR3 sequence: CASSVNGGGNEKLFF. The DNA for the CDR3 is TGTGCCAGCAGCGTAAACGGGGGTGGGAATGAAAAACTGTTTTTT.

The chain carries TRBV19 and TRBJ2-5, with D uncertain. The V and J ends lost 5 bases and 0 bases respectively, with 13 bases between them. The germline gives CDR1 LNHDA, CDR2 SQIVND (reference sequence). The length of the CDR3 is 15 residues. The CDR3: CASSHLANYQETQYF. Here the CDR3 DNA reads TGTGCCAGTAGTCACCTCGCGAACTACCAAGAGACCCAGTACTTC.

The chain is built from TRBV4-1 and TRBJ2-3; either TRBD1 or TRBD2 may supply D (5 bases each). The germline gives CDR1 MGHRA, CDR2 YSYEKL. Trimming shortened V by 4 bases and J by 0 bases, and 14 bases separated the two germline ends. The CDR3 has 16 amino acids. CDR3 in amino acids: CASSPKRGRSTDTQYF. In nucleotides, the CDR3 is TGCGCCAGCAGCCCCAAAAGGGGACGGAGCACAGATACGCAGTATTTT.

This chain joins TRBV10-2 and TRBJ2-1; D unresolved. Deletions cut 3 bases from V and 2 bases from J, with 5 bases between. CDR3 length: 13 amino acids. The germline gives CDR1 WSHSY, CDR2 SAAADI. The CDR3 region has the DNA TGCGCCAGCAGTGAAGCGACCTACAATGAGCAGTTCTTC. The encoded protein is CASSEATYNEQFF.

The gene calls are TRBV7-9 and TRBJ2-3; no clear D gene. The CDR3 spans 14 residues. The V gene lost 5 bases and the J gene lost 0 bases, with 9 bases spanning the gap. Germline CDR1 SEHNR, CDR2 FQNEAQ (reference sequence). In DNA form, the CDR3 reads TGTGCCAGCAGCCTACGTGGGAGCACAGATACGCAGTATTTT. This encodes CASSLRGSTDTQYF.

The chain links TRBV7-8 to TRBJ2-7; TRBD1 agrees at 10 bases. V shed 1 base and J 6 bases; nucleotides not matched to a gene: 9. The CDR3 length is 16 residues. Germline CDR1 SGHVS, CDR2 FQNEAQ. The CDR3 nucleotides are TGTGCCAGCAGCTTAGATAGCATCGGACAGGGGGTCGAGCAGTACTTC. This translates into CASSLDSIGQGVEQYF.

The chain recombines TRBV9 with TRBJ2-3, with D perhaps matching TRBD1 or TRBD2 (5 bases each). Germline CDR1 reads SGDLS; CDR2 reads YYNGEE. The CDR3 extends over 14 amino acids. The V and J ends lost 0 bases and 6 bases respectively, with 11 bases between them. The CDR3 spells CASSVDQGADTQYF. Written as DNA, the CDR3 is TGTGCCAGCAGCGTAGATCAGGGAGCCGATACGCAGTATTTT.

This clone was counted a few times. This sequence joins TRBV28 and TRBJ2-7, with 10 bases aligning to TRBD2. J lost 1 base, V lost 5 bases, and 5 bases had no gene match. Looked up from germline, CDR1 is MDHEN and CDR2 is SYDVKM. The CDR3 is 15 residues long. Here the CDR3 DNA reads TGTGCCAGCAGTCCTAGCGGGAGTGGTTCCTACGAGCAGTACTTC. The encoded protein is CASSPSGSGSYEQYF.

This clone appeared a single time. The chain couples TRBV9 to TRBJ1-4; 10 bases are a match to TRBD1. CDR1 is SGDLS and CDR2 is YYNGEE in the germline V gene. The J segment lost 7 bases and the V segment lost 3 bases, leaving 3 bases of the junction unmatched. The CDR3 runs 14 residues. The CDR3 region is CASSAGQGGEKLFF. CDR3 DNA sequence: TGTGCCAGCAGCGCAGGACAGGGGGGTGAAAAACTGTTTTTT.

This clone was seen only once. Other DNA sequences in this sample translate to the same CDR3. The chain recombines TRBV28 with TRBJ2-7, with TRBD1 matching 8 bases. The CDR3 is 14 residues long. Looked up from germline, CDR1 is MDHEN and CDR2 is SYDVKM. The V and J ends lost 6 bases and 0 bases, in that order; junction bases with no gene match: 4. The CDR3 DNA reads as TGTGCCAGCAGATCCACAGGGGGCTCCTACGAGCAGTACTTC. It translates to CASRSTGGSYEQYF.

This clone has a handful of counts. The genes are TRBV4-3 and TRBJ2-1, with TRBD2 as a possible D gene (5 bases). The CDR3 spans 16 residues. Germline values: CDR1 LGHNA, CDR2 YSLEER. The V end lost 1 base, the J end lost 8 bases, and 18 bases lay between the germline ends. The CDR3 is CASSQVDSGQFDEQFF. CDR3 coding DNA: TGCGCCAGCAGCCAAGTGGACTCCGGCCAGTTCGATGAGCAGTTCTTC.

The chain is built from TRBV27 and TRBJ2-1; D ambiguous. Germline V lookup: CDR1 MNHEY, CDR2 SMNVEV (reference sequence). This CDR3 is 13 amino acids long. V lost 3 bases and J 9 bases, leaving 12 bases between the germline ends. CDR3 residues: CASSLNRLSEQFF. The CDR3 region has the DNA TGTGCCAGCAGTTTGAACCGCTTATCTGAGCAGTTCTTC.

CDR3 DNA: TGCGCCAGCAGCTTGGCCACAGGGGAAGAGACCCAGTACTTC. Its translation: CASSLATGEETQYF. The V and J genes are TRBV5-1 and TRBJ2-5; 7 positions match TRBD1. The J segment lost 3 bases and the V segment lost 0 bases, leaving 2 bases of the junction unmatched. Germline CDR1 reads SGHRS; CDR2 reads YFSETQ. CDR3 length: 14 residues.

The chain uses TRBV9 and TRBJ2-5, with TRBD2 identical over 7 bases. V lost 3 bases, J lost 0 bases, and 5 bases stayed unmatched. CDR3 length equals 15 residues. Looked up from germline, CDR1 is SGDLS and CDR2 is YYNGEE. The chain's CDR3 is CASSGALADQETQYF. The CDR3 coding sequence is TGTGCCAGCAGCGGGGCCCTAGCGGACCAAGAGACCCAGTACTTC.

In regard to this clone: This may be a read error, as it is one base from a much larger clone. The chain's CDR3 is CASSASGSYNEQFF. In DNA form, the CDR3 reads TGTGCCAGCAGTGCTAGCGGGAGTTACAATGAGCAGTTCTTC. The chain uses TRBV6-4 and TRBJ2-1, with 10 bases fitting TRBD2. Trimming at V came to 4 bases and at J to 4 bases, leaving 1 base not matched to a gene. CDR1 and CDR2 (germline): MRHNA, SNTAGT. This CDR3 is 14 amino acids long.

A single count supports this clone. The chain joins TRBV4-2 to TRBJ2-1; possible D gene TRBD1, 5 bases. Germline assignment: CDR1 LGHNA and CDR2 YNFKEQ. The CDR3 length is 14 residues. V was trimmed by 2 bases and J by 5 bases, leaving 10 bases between them. The CDR3 region is CASSQSDRDNEQFF. The CDR3 DNA reads TGTGCCAGCAGCCAATCAGACAGAGACAATGAGCAGTTCTTC.

This chain links TRBV27 with TRBJ2-3; D might be TRBD2 (7 bases). Between the trimmed V and J ends, which lost 6 bases and 5 bases, there was a span of 21 bases. The CDR3 runs to 16 residues. Per the germline V gene, CDR1 is MNHEY and CDR2 is SMNVEV (reference sequence). CDR3 protein: CASSVRGGGVGDTQYF. The DNA for the CDR3 is TGTGCCAGCAGCGTGCGGGGAGGGGGTGTTGGAGATACGCAGTATTTT.

V and J are TRBV5-1 and TRBJ2-5; D is uncertain. The J call is uncertain, as TRBJ2-7 better fits the DNA end. Germline-derived CDR1 and CDR2 are SGHRS and YFSETQ. This CDR3 has 13 amino acids. The CDR3 sequence is CASSFSSTYEQYF. The DNA of the CDR3 is TGCGCCAGCAGCTTTAGCTCGACCTACGAGCAGTACTTC.

The CDR3 coding sequence is TGTGCCAGCAGCTCGCCGGGACTAGCGGGAGTCACCAATGAGCAGTTCTTC. Protein product: CASSSPGLAGVTNEQFF. V and J are TRBV7-3 and TRBJ2-1, with 14 bases identical to TRBD2. The V segment lost 4 bases and the J segment 6 bases; nucleotides outside the gene matches: 8. There are 17 residues in the CDR3. Germline V gives CDR1 SGHTA, CDR2 FQGTGA.

V is TRBV21-1 and J is TRBJ1-1; TRBD1 is the table's D call and was not checked against the DNA. TRBV21-1 is a pseudogene locus. CDR3 length: 18 residues. The CDR3 sequence: CASSTSAGGAYKNTEAFF. The CDR3 region has the DNA TGTGCCAGCAGCACTTCCGCAGGGGGCGCTTATAAGAACACTGAAGCTTTCTTT.

This clone has only one observation. The V gene is TRBV6-1, the J gene TRBJ2-1; D is ambiguous. CDR1 and CDR2 (germline): MNHNS, SASEGT. This CDR3 is built from 15 residues. Trimming shortened V by 0 bases and J by 4 bases, and 10 bases separated the two germline ends. The CDR3 region has the DNA TGTGCCAGCAGTGAAGCGTCCCCTGGGTACAATGAGCAGTTCTTC. It translates to CASSEASPGYNEQFF.